The 32 T cell receptor beta chains below come from one sample, sequenced in a study of blood T cell repertoires in COVID-19. The protocol was immunoSEQ multiplex PCR, while the TCRdb copy is restricted to in-frame clones and leaves out a portion. The sample records about 170,000 clones, roughly 85% being singletons. The sequenced sample consisted of peripheral blood. The receptors here all came from a human donor with acute or convalescent COVID-19. The donor label of this sample is uncertain.

The V call is TRBV5-1, the J call TRBJ1-1, with TRBD1 as a possible D gene (6 bases). The germline gives CDR1 SGHRS, CDR2 YFSETQ. This CDR3 spans 14 amino acids. The V and J ends lost 1 base and 6 bases respectively, with 13 bases between them. The CDR3 reads CASSLLGGSAEAFF. CDR3 sequence (DNA): TGCGCCAGCAGCTTGTTAGGGGGATCGGCTGAAGCTTTCTTT. Filled out from reference TRBV5-1 and TRBJ1-1, the complete variable domain reads KAGVTQTPRYLIKTRGQQVTLSCSPISGHRSVSWYQQTPGQGLQFLFEYFSETQRNKGNFPGRFSGRQFSNSRSEMNVSTLELGDSALYLCASSLLGGSAEAFFGQGTRLTVV.

The chain couples TRBV10-1 to TRBJ2-1; tentatively, D is TRBD2 (6 bases). Between the trimmed V and J ends, which lost 0 bases and 0 bases, there was a span of 12 bases. The CDR3 spans 17 residues. The germline V gene encodes CDR1 WNHNN and CDR2 SYGVQD (reference sequence). CDR3 nucleotide sequence: TGCGCCAGCAGTGAGTCAGGCGGGGCCCGCTCCTACAATGAGCAGTTCTTC. Translation: CASSESGGARSYNEQFF.

The chain is built from TRBV9 and TRBJ1-1; D perhaps matches TRBD1 (6 bases). Per germline, CDR1 SGDLS and CDR2 YYNGEE. With 6 bases removed from V and 4 bases from J, the gap between germline ends came to 13 bases. This CDR3 has 13 amino acids. CDR3 in amino acids: CASNLRGGTEAFF. CDR3 in DNA: TGTGCCAGCAACCTAAGGGGGGGCACTGAAGCTTTCTTT. Supplemented by reference TRBV9 and TRBJ1-1, the full variable domain reads DSGVTQTPKHLITATGQRVTLRCSPRSGDLSVYWYQQSLDQGLQFLIQYYNGEERAKGNILERFSAQQFPDLHSELNLSSLELGDSALYFCASNLRGGTEAFFGQGTRLTVV.

The chain couples TRBV27 to TRBJ1-6; maybe TRBD1 (5 bases). The CDR3 runs to 14 residues. Trimming took off 0 bases at V and 7 bases at J, with 7 bases between the two ends. The germline CDR1 and CDR2 sequences are MNHEY and SMNVEV (reference sequence). The CDR3 loop reads CASSLSGPNSPLHF. The DNA of the CDR3 is TGTGCCAGCAGTTTATCGGGGCCCAATTCACCCCTCCACTTT.

The chain couples TRBV3-1 (or the pseudogene TRBV3-2) to TRBJ1-5; D may be TRBD1 (6 bases). V lost 1 base to trimming and J lost 7 bases, with 11 bases between them. The CDR3 has 14 amino acids. Germline V lookup: CDR1 LGHDT, CDR2 YNNKEL (reference sequence). The CDR3 bases are TGTGCCAGCAGCCAAGCAGGTACAGGGCAGCCCCAGCATTTT. It translates to CASSQAGTGQPQHF.

The V gene is TRBV19, the J gene TRBJ1-1, with D possibly matching TRBD1 (6 bases). This CDR3 spans 16 amino acids. Germline CDR1 is LNHDA and CDR2 is SQIVND (reference sequence). Between the trimmed V and J ends, which lost 4 bases and 0 bases, there was a span of 15 bases. This CDR3 reads CASSRGTGSMNTEAFF. CDR3 coding DNA: TGTGCCAGTAGTAGGGGAACAGGGTCCATGAACACTGAAGCTTTCTTT.

This clone appeared a few times. The chain links TRBV3-1 (or the pseudogene TRBV3-2) to TRBJ1-6, with D possibly being TRBD1 (6 bases). Germline CDR1 is LGHDT and CDR2 is YNNKEL (reference sequence). This CDR3 region has 16 residues. V lost 2 bases and J 10 bases, leaving 18 bases between the germline ends. CDR3 DNA sequence: TGTGCCAGCAGCCAAAATGGTGCAGGGGCGGGCTCACCCCTCCACTTT. Translated, it gives CASSQNGAGAGSPLHF.

CDR3: CASSPKGKGEREQFF. The CDR3 nucleotides read TGTGCCAGCAGCCCAAAGGGGAAAGGAGAGCGTGAGCAGTTCTTC. The rearrangement uses TRBV3-1 (or the pseudogene TRBV3-2) and TRBJ2-1, with a tentative D call TRBD1 (5 bases). This CDR3 region has 15 residues. Looked up from germline, CDR1 is LGHDT and CDR2 is YNNKEL (reference sequence). Trimming stripped 4 bases from V and 9 bases from J, with 19 bases between.

The chain joins TRBV4-2 to TRBJ1-2; D not resolved. Per germline, CDR1 LGHNA and CDR2 YNFKEQ. V lost 7 bases and J 5 bases, leaving 20 bases between the germline ends. The CDR3 has 15 amino acids. The CDR3 reads CASNERATSYYGYTF. The CDR3 DNA reads TGTGCCAGCAATGAGAGGGCCACCTCATATTATGGCTACACCTTC.

The CDR3 sequence is CATSRVGGGGQPQHF. The DNA of the CDR3 is TGTGCCACCAGCAGAGTAGGAGGTGGAGGTCAGCCCCAGCATTTT. The gene calls are TRBV15 and TRBJ1-5; D is uncertain. V was shortened by 1 base and J by 6 bases, with 13 bases between the two germline ends. This CDR3 spans 15 amino acids. Germline loops: CDR1 LNHNV, CDR2 YYDKDF (reference sequence).

The gene calls are TRBV2 and TRBJ2-5; D unclear. V shed 11 bases and J shed 3 bases, with 10 bases lying between them. The CDR3 totals 11 residues. Per the germline V gene, CDR1 is SNHLY and CDR2 is FYNNEI. In DNA form, the CDR3 reads TGTGCCTCTAGTTATAAAGAGACCCAGTACTTC. Translation: CASSYKETQYF. Filled out from reference TRBV2 and TRBJ2-5, the complete variable domain reads EPEVTQTPSHQVTQMGQEVILRCVPISNHLYFYWYRQILGQKVEFLVSFYNNEISEKSEIFDDQFSVERPDGSNFTLKIRSTKLEDSAMYFCASSYKETQYFGPGTRLLVL.

This rearrangement joins TRBV30 to TRBJ2-5, with 7 positions matching TRBD2. Germline assignment: CDR1 GTSNPN and CDR2 SVGIG (reference sequence). The CDR3 covers 12 residues. The V and J ends lost 3 bases and 7 bases, in that order; junction bases with no gene match: 5. The CDR3 bases are TGTGCCTGGAGCCCGGGGGGAGGGACCCAGTACTTC. Protein: CAWSPGGGTQYF.

This sequence joins TRBV30 and TRBJ1-1, with 8 bases matching TRBD1. V was pared by 1 base and J by 3 bases, with 1 base of the junction left unmatched. This CDR3 spans 13 amino acids. CDR1 GTSNPN and CDR2 SVGIG come from the germline V gene (reference sequence). This chain's CDR3 is CAWSGQGYTEAFF. In DNA, the CDR3 is TGTGCCTGGAGTGGACAGGGGTACACTGAAGCTTTCTTT.

The chain couples TRBV6-1 to TRBJ1-5; 7 bases line up with TRBD1. Germline values: CDR1 MNHNS, CDR2 SASEGT. V lost 3 bases and J lost 3; bases outside the gene matches: 5. This CDR3 contains 15 residues. CDR3 region: CASSDLQGINQPQHF. CDR3 sequence (DNA): TGTGCCAGCAGTGATCTACAGGGGATCAATCAGCCCCAGCATTTT.

This chain uses TRBV9 with TRBJ1-4; TRBD1 aligns across 11 bases. This CDR3 is built from 17 residues. V trimming: 3 bases; J trimming: 2 bases; junction bases outside the gene matches: 6. Looked up from germline, CDR1 is SGDLS and CDR2 is YYNGEE. CDR3 nucleotides: TGTGCCAGCAGCGGGACAGGGGGCGTTGCGACTAATGAAAAACTGTTTTTT. Translation: CASSGTGGVATNEKLFF.

The chain joins TRBV7-2 to TRBJ2-7, with a tentative D call TRBD2 (5 bases). The CDR3 runs to 13 residues. Germline V gene sequence: CDR1 SGHTA, CDR2 FQGNSA. The germline V and J ends were trimmed by 7 bases and 0 bases, with 10 bases remaining between them. The CDR3 reads CASNDRDSYEQYF. DNA for the CDR3: TGTGCCAGCAACGACCGGGACTCCTACGAGCAGTACTTC.

The V gene is TRBV7-9, the J gene TRBJ1-2; the D is unclear. V was cut by 1 base and J by 4 bases, with 10 bases left in between. The CDR3 contains 14 residues. CDR1 SEHNR and CDR2 FQNEAQ come from the germline V gene (reference sequence). The CDR3 sequence: CASSLVAERYGYTF. The CDR3 DNA follows: TGTGCCAGCAGCTTAGTGGCAGAACGCTATGGCTACACCTTC. Drawing the rest from reference TRBV7-9 and TRBJ1-2, the complete variable domain is DTGVSQNPRHKITKRGQNVTFRCDPISEHNRLYWYRQTLGQGPEFLTYFQNEAQLEKSRLLSDRFSAERPKGSFSTLEIQRTEQGDSAMYLCASSLVAERYGYTFGSGTRLTVV.

V is TRBV11-3 and J is TRBJ2-7, with D unclear. Per germline, CDR1 SGHNT and CDR2 YENEEA. The CDR3 consists of 14 residues. V lost 4 bases and J 1 base, leaving 11 bases between the germline ends. This chain's CDR3 is CASSSGDKSYEQYF. The CDR3 coding sequence is TGTGCCAGCAGCTCCGGTGACAAGTCCTACGAGCAGTACTTC. The whole variable domain, remainder taken from reference TRBV11-3 and TRBJ2-7, is EAGVVQSPRYKIIEKKQPVAFWCNPISGHNTLYWYLQNLGQGPELLIRYENEEAVDDSQLPKDRFSAERLKGVDSTLKIQPAELGDSAVYLCASSSGDKSYEQYFGPGTRLTVT.

This rearrangement joins TRBV18 to TRBJ1-1, with D possibly being TRBD1 (5 bases). The V and J ends lost 3 bases and 2 bases respectively, with 10 bases between them. The CDR3 spans 14 residues. The germline gives CDR1 KGHSH, CDR2 LQKENI. CDR3: CASSPTVGNTEAFF. In DNA form, the CDR3 reads TGTGCCAGCTCACCGACAGTGGGAAACACTGAAGCTTTCTTT.

The chain is built from TRBV19 and TRBJ2-6; D may be TRBD2 (5 bases). The CDR3 contains 15 residues. V gave up 6 bases and J gave up 4 bases, with 13 bases separating them. CDR1 is LNHDA, CDR2 SQIVND, per germline (reference sequence). Written as DNA, the CDR3 is TGTGCCAGTAGCGCCCCGGGCGGGGGGGCCAACGTCCTGACTTTC. Translation: CASSAPGGGANVLTF.

This chain joins TRBV5-5 and TRBJ1-2; unclear D gene. The CDR3 totals 14 residues. Trimming stripped 4 bases from V and 2 bases from J, with 12 bases between. Germline V gene lookup returns CDR1 SGHKS and CDR2 YYEKEE (reference sequence). This chain's CDR3 is CASSLSGGNYGYTF. In DNA form, the CDR3 reads TGTGCCAGCAGCCTCTCAGGAGGAAACTATGGCTACACCTTC.

The table lists this clone with a count of one. V and J are TRBV19 and TRBJ1-2; 9 bases match TRBD1. CDR1 is LNHDA and CDR2 is SQIVND in the germline V gene (reference sequence). The CDR3 has 15 amino acids. Trimming at V came to 6 bases and at J to 3 bases, leaving 8 bases not matched to a gene. The DNA for the CDR3 is TGTGCCAGTAGGCCGGGACAGGGACTTTACTATGGCTACACCTTC. Encoded protein: CASRPGQGLYYGYTF.

The V and J genes are TRBV9 and TRBJ2-5; 9 bases are a match to TRBD2. V trimming: 3 bases; J trimming: 5 bases; junction bases outside the gene matches: 5. The germline V gene encodes CDR1 SGDLS and CDR2 YYNGEE. This CDR3 is built from 14 residues. This CDR3 reads CASSADSGGETQYF. CDR3 bases: TGTGCCAGCAGCGCAGATAGCGGGGGTGAGACCCAGTACTTC. Together with reference TRBV9 and TRBJ2-5, the CDR3 gives the full variable domain: DSGVTQTPKHLITATGQRVTLRCSPRSGDLSVYWYQQSLDQGLQFLIQYYNGEERAKGNILERFSAQQFPDLHSELNLSSLELGDSALYFCASSADSGGETQYFGPGTRLLVL.

V and J are TRBV9 and TRBJ2-5; 11 positions agree with TRBD2. Germline V CDR1 and CDR2: SGDLS, YYNGEE. The V segment lost 3 bases and the J segment 4 bases; nucleotides outside the gene matches: 8. The CDR3 consists of 16 residues. The CDR3 DNA follows: TGTGCCAGCAGCGGAACCGGGACTAGCGGCGGAGAGACCCAGTACTTC. It codes for CASSGTGTSGGETQYF. Looking up the rest from reference TRBV9 and TRBJ2-5 gives the full variable domain: DSGVTQTPKHLITATGQRVTLRCSPRSGDLSVYWYQQSLDQGLQFLIQYYNGEERAKGNILERFSAQQFPDLHSELNLSSLELGDSALYFCASSGTGTSGGETQYFGPGTRLLVL.

Only one count was recorded for this clone. The chain is built from TRBV9 and TRBJ1-2, with a tentative D call TRBD1 (5 bases). The CDR3 totals 11 residues. Looked up from germline, CDR1 is SGDLS and CDR2 is YYNGEE. V was clipped by 5 bases and J by 7 bases, with 9 bases between them. Here the CDR3 DNA reads TGTGCCAGCAGTGCCGGGGGTGGCTACACCTTC. This sequence encodes CASSAGGGYTF.

This clone has more than one count but fewer than ten. CDR3 DNA sequence: TGTGCCAGCAGTCGACCGACTAGCGGGAACTCCTACGAGCAGTACTTC. This gives the protein CASSRPTSGNSYEQYF. The V call is TRBV2, the J call TRBJ2-7, with TRBD2 matching over 11 bases. Trimming removed 5 bases from V and 0 bases from J; junction bases left unmatched: 6. Germline loops: CDR1 SNHLY, CDR2 FYNNEI. The length of the CDR3 is 16 residues. Supplemented by reference TRBV2 and TRBJ2-7, the full variable domain reads EPEVTQTPSHQVTQMGQEVILRCVPISNHLYFYWYRQILGQKVEFLVSFYNNEISEKSEIFDDQFSVERPDGSNFTLKIRSTKLEDSAMYFCASSRPTSGNSYEQYFGPGTRLTVT.

The V call is TRBV7-2, the J call TRBJ2-3; D perhaps matches TRBD2 (6 bases). The V and J ends lost 2 bases and 1 base respectively, with 7 bases between them. The germline V gene has CDR1 SGHTA and CDR2 FQGNSA. The CDR3 consists of 14 residues. The CDR3 here is CASSLWGGTDTQYF. CDR3 bases: TGTGCCAGCAGCTTATGGGGGGGCACAGATACGCAGTATTTT.

This clone occurred many times. The chain employs TRBV13 and TRBJ2-7; a weak D match, TRBD1 (6 bases). V was clipped by 2 bases and J by 4 bases, with 15 bases between them. This CDR3 is built from 15 residues. CDR1 is PRHDT and CDR2 is FYEKMQ in the germline V gene (reference sequence). CDR3 sequence: CASSLLQGARYEQYF. The CDR3 nucleotides read TGTGCCAGCAGCTTATTACAGGGAGCGAGGTACGAGCAGTACTTC. Full variable domain (missing parts from reference TRBV13 and TRBJ2-7): AAGVIQSPRHLIKEKRETATLKCYPIPRHDTVYWYQQGPGQDPQFLISFYEKMQSDKGSIPDRFSAQQFSDYHSELNMSSLELGDSALYFCASSLLQGARYEQYFGPGTRLTVT.

The chain uses TRBV2 and TRBJ1-3, with D possibly matching TRBD1 (6 bases). This CDR3 is built from 16 residues. Deletions cut 7 bases from V and 0 bases from J, with 16 bases between. Germline V lookup: CDR1 SNHLY, CDR2 FYNNEI. The CDR3 here is CASTPQGRLSGNTIYF. DNA for the CDR3: TGTGCCAGCACCCCACAGGGTCGACTCTCTGGAAACACCATATATTTT.

This sequence joins TRBV6-5 and TRBJ2-1, with D maybe TRBD1 (6 bases). The germline V and J ends were trimmed by 6 bases and 10 bases, with 10 bases remaining between them. Germline V gene data show CDR1 as MNHEY and CDR2 as SVGAGI. This CDR3 is 11 amino acids long. The DNA of the CDR3 is TGTGCCAGCAGGGGAAGGGGGGAGCAGTTCTTC. It specifies CASRGRGEQFF.

As concerns this clone: This same CDR3 is encoded by further DNA sequences in the sample. The chain couples TRBV18 to TRBJ1-5, with 8 bases lining up with TRBD1. With V trimmed by 3 bases and J by 5 bases, 3 bases remained unmatched. The CDR3 loop spans 14 amino acids. CDR1 is KGHSH, CDR2 LQKENI, per germline. CDR3 in amino acids: CASSPGQGDQPQHF. DNA for the CDR3: TGTGCCAGCTCACCCGGACAGGGCGATCAGCCCCAGCATTTT.

A single count supports this clone. The chain combines TRBV19 with TRBJ1-1; D may be TRBD1 (5 bases). CDR3 length: 13 amino acids. Germline V lookup: CDR1 LNHDA, CDR2 SQIVND (reference sequence). The V end lost 5 bases, the J end lost 4 bases, and 11 bases lay between the germline ends. The CDR3 here is CASSGSRGTEAFF. In DNA, the CDR3 is TGTGCCAGTAGTGGTAGTAGGGGCACTGAAGCTTTCTTT.